Below are 17 T cell receptor beta chains sequenced from a single sample in a study of T cells after yellow fever vaccination. MiXCR, run by TCRdb on the 5' RACE reads, gives a single entry per CDR3 protein. The sample has more than 200,000 distinct CDR3 sequences; around 3.5% are singletons. The material was PBMCs, obtained 15 days after the yellow fever booster vaccination. All receptors come from a man younger than 30 who received the YFV17D yellow fever vaccine.

There are many counts of this clonotype. This chain connects TRBV20-1 to TRBJ2-7, with no clear D. Germline values: CDR1 DFQATT, CDR2 SNEGSKA (reference sequence). The CDR3 consists of 11 residues. V was cut by 4 bases and J by 6 bases, with 10 bases left in between. CDR3 bases: TGCAGTGCTACCACAAAGATCGAGCAGTACTTC. Amino acids: CSATTKIEQYF.

This clonotype was picked up many times. The V and J genes are TRBV11-2 and TRBJ2-1, with D possibly matching TRBD1 (5 bases). The CDR3 runs to 16 residues. Germline V gene sequence: CDR1 SGHAT, CDR2 FQNNGV. The V end was cut by 5 bases, the J end by 8 bases, with 22 bases between. The CDR3 DNA reads TGTGCCAGCAGCCGAACCCCTGGCGGAGTAGGGGATGAGCAGTTCTTC. Protein product: CASSRTPGGVGDEQFF.

This clonotype was detected ten times or more. CDR3 in DNA: TGTGCCAGCAGTTCCTACGGGGGAGAGACCCAGTACTTC. This translates into CASSSYGGETQYF. The chain employs TRBV28 and TRBJ2-5; perhaps TRBD2 as D (6 bases). Germline V gene data show CDR1 as MDHEN and CDR2 as SYDVKM. V was clipped by 4 bases and J by 4 bases, with 10 bases between them. This CDR3 spans 13 amino acids.

This clonotype has a count of ten or more. The rearrangement uses TRBV5-5 and TRBJ2-4; D gene uncertain. This CDR3 contains 15 residues. V lost 3 bases to trimming and J lost 0 bases, with 10 bases between them. The germline CDR1 and CDR2 sequences are SGHKS and YYEKEE (reference sequence). CDR3 amino acids: CASSSILVAKNIQYF. CDR3 DNA: TGTGCCAGCAGCTCTATACTCGTAGCCAAAAACATTCAGTACTTC.

At least ten counts were recorded for this clonotype. This chain joins TRBV5-4 and TRBJ2-3; 16 nucleotides line up with TRBD2. With 1 base clipped from V and 1 base from J, the junction kept 6 bases outside the gene matches. The CDR3 covers 19 residues. The germline V gene encodes CDR1 SGHNT and CDR2 YYREEE (reference sequence). CDR3 DNA: TGTGCCAGCAGCTTGCCGGGACTAGCGGGGGGGCCTCGCACAGATACGCAGTATTTT. It codes for CASSLPGLAGGPRTDTQYF.

This clonotype was detected many times. The chain employs TRBV2 and TRBJ1-6; D gene unclear. Germline V lookup: CDR1 SNHLY, CDR2 FYNNEI. The CDR3 is 14 residues long. V was cut by 6 bases and J by 7 bases, with 13 bases left in between. In DNA form, the CDR3 reads TGTGCCAGCAGCCCCCTGGCCGGGAATTCACCCCTCCACTTT. Translating it yields CASSPLAGNSPLHF.

This sequence joins TRBV7-2 and TRBJ1-2, with D perhaps TRBD1 (6 bases). CDR1 is SGHTA and CDR2 is FQGNSA in the germline V gene. V lost 5 bases to trimming and J lost 5 bases, with 15 bases between them. The CDR3 runs to 14 residues. This chain's CDR3 is CASSPWTVLYGYTF. The DNA for the CDR3 is TGTGCCAGCAGCCCTTGGACAGTTCTTTATGGCTACACCTTC.

This clonotype was picked up many times. The rearrangement joins TRBV7-9 to TRBJ1-1; perhaps TRBD1 as D (6 bases). The CDR3 has 17 residues. The V end was cut by 1 base, the J end by 3 bases, with 18 bases between. Germline V gene sequence: CDR1 SEHNR, CDR2 FQNEAQ (reference sequence). The CDR3 region is CASSLGRAGKGDTEAFF. In DNA form, the CDR3 reads TGTGCCAGCAGCTTAGGGAGGGCAGGGAAGGGGGACACTGAAGCTTTCTTT.

Many counts were recorded for this clonotype. The V call is TRBV2, the J call TRBJ2-3; possibly TRBD1 for D (6 bases). With 7 bases removed from V and 4 bases from J, the gap between germline ends came to 18 bases. Germline V CDR1 and CDR2: SNHLY, FYNNEI. The CDR3 loop spans 15 amino acids. The CDR3 DNA reads TGTGCCAGCACCGACCCACAGGGTGGGGCAGATACGCAGTATTTT. This translates into CASTDPQGGADTQYF. Full variable domain (rest looked up from reference TRBV2 and TRBJ2-3): EPEVTQTPSHQVTQMGQEVILRCVPISNHLYFYWYRQILGQKVEFLVSFYNNEISEKSEIFDDQFSVERPDGSNFTLKIRSTKLEDSAMYFCASTDPQGGADTQYFGPGTRLTVL.

This clonotype showed up many times. The J gene is TRBJ2-7, the V gene TRBV19, with D uncertain. CDR1 is LNHDA, CDR2 SQIVND, per germline (reference sequence). CDR3 length: 12 amino acids. The ends were cut back, 9 bases at V and 4 bases at J, with 13 bases in the middle. The CDR3 region is CARKSDGYEQYV. The CDR3 DNA is TGTGCCAGGAAGAGTGACGGGTACGAGCAGTACGTC.

This clonotype was seen repeatedly, ten times or more. CDR3 protein: CASSPPGTATLYGYTF. CDR3 bases: TGTGCCAGCAGTCCCCCCGGGACAGCTACCCTCTATGGCTACACCTTC. This rearrangement joins TRBV27 to TRBJ1-2; 7 bases fit TRBD1. The CDR3 contains 16 residues. J was trimmed by 4 bases and V by 5 bases; bases with no gene match: 13. Germline V lookup: CDR1 MNHEY, CDR2 SMNVEV (reference sequence).

This clonotype was seen repeatedly, ten times or more. The chain is built from TRBV5-1 and TRBJ2-6; D gene unclear. The V gene's germline CDR1 is SGHRS and CDR2 YFSETQ. Trimming left V 6 bases short and J 0 bases short, with 10 bases between. This CDR3 region has 15 residues. The CDR3 DNA sequence: TGCGCCAGCAAGGTACTGTACTCTGGGGCCAACGTCCTGACTTTC. Protein sequence: CASKVLYSGANVLTF.

In this sample, this clonotype turned up many times. V usage is TRBV18 and J usage is TRBJ2-5, with D unclear. V lost 0 bases to trimming and J lost 5 bases, with 7 bases between them. Looked up from germline, CDR1 is KGHSH and CDR2 is LQKENI. The CDR3 runs to 13 residues. The CDR3 sequence: CASSPPTPETQYF. For the CDR3, the DNA is TGTGCCAGCTCACCACCGACGCCGGAGACCCAGTACTTC.

This clonotype has a count of ten or more. The chain recombines TRBV7-8 with TRBJ1-6; D perhaps matches TRBD1 (6 bases). Germline values: CDR1 SGHVS, CDR2 FQNEAQ. Trimming cost V 5 bases and J 10 bases, with 21 bases left between them. The length of the CDR3 is 16 residues. CDR3 bases: TGTGCCAGCAGCCCCCCCCGGCAGGGGAATCTATCACCCCTCCACTTT. Protein product: CASSPPRQGNLSPLHF.

The sample holds one count of this clonotype. This could be a read error, since a much larger clone is one nucleotide away. V usage is TRBV6-5 and J usage is TRBJ2-7; the D gene is possibly TRBD1 (5 bases). The CDR3 is 13 residues long. Germline CDR1 reads MNHEY; CDR2 reads SVGAGI. DNA for the CDR3: TGTGCCAGCAGAGACAGTATCGGCTACGAGCAGTGCTTC. Protein product: CASRDSIGYEQCF.

This clonotype was recorded many times. The J gene is TRBJ1-5, the V gene TRBV20-1, with D unclear. V lost 6 bases and J 2 bases, leaving 11 bases between the germline ends. Per germline, CDR1 DFQATT and CDR2 SNEGSKA (reference sequence). This CDR3 has 13 amino acids. The CDR3 DNA is TGCAGTGCAGCGATCTGGGGCAATCAGCCCCAGCATTTT. It translates to CSAAIWGNQPQHF.

This clonotype was seen only a few times. This could be a read error, since a much larger clone is one nucleotide away. V is TRBV7-3 and J is TRBJ1-1; 7 bases are a match to TRBD1. Losses at the gene ends were 5 bases for V and 3 bases for J; bases not matched to a gene: 3. Per germline, CDR1 SGHTA and CDR2 FQGTGA. This CDR3 region has 13 residues. In nucleotides, the CDR3 is TGTGCCAGCAGCATCCAGGGGGACACTGAAGCTTTCTTT. It is translated as CASSIQGDTEAFF. The entire variable domain, with the rest obtained from reference TRBV7-3 and TRBJ1-1, is as follows: GAGVSQTPSNKVTEKGKYVELRCDPISGHTALYWYRQSLGQGPEFLIYFQGTGAADDSGLPNDRFFAVRPEGSVSTLKIQRTERGDSAVYLCASSIQGDTEAFFGQGTRLTVV.